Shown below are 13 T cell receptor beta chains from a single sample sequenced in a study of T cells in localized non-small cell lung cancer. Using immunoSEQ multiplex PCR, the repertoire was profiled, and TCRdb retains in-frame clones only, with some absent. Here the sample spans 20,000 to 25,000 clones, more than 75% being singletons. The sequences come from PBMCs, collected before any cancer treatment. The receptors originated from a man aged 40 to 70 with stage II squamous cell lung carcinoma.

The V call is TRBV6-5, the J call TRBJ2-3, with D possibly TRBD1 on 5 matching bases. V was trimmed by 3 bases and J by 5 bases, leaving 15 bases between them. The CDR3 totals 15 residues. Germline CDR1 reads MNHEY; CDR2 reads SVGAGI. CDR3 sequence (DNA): TGTGCCAGCAGTTATTCTGGGGCTGGAAGAGATACGCAGTATTTT. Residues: CASSYSGAGRDTQYF.

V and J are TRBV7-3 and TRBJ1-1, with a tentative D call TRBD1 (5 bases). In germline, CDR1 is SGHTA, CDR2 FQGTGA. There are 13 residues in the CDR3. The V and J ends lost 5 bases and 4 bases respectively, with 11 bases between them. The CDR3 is CASSPGGGTEAFF. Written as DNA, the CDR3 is TGTGCCAGCAGCCCCGGCGGGGGCACTGAAGCTTTCTTT.

Written as DNA, the CDR3 is TGTGCCAGCAGCGTTGAGGCGGCCACCGGGGAGCTGTTTTTT. As protein: CASSVEAATGELFF. The chain has TRBV5-4 and TRBJ2-2; unclear D gene. Germline-derived CDR1 and CDR2 are SGHNT and YYREEE (reference sequence). The CDR3 contains 14 residues. The V gene lost 4 bases and the J gene lost 4 bases, with 11 bases spanning the gap.

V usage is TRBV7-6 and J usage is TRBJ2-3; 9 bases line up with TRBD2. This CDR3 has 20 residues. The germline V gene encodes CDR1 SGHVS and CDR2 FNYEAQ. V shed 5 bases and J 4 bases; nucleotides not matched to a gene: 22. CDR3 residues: CASSRISRGASGAISDTQYF. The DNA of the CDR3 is TGTGCCAGCAGCCGAATTAGTCGTGGGGCTAGCGGGGCTATATCAGATACGCAGTATTTT.

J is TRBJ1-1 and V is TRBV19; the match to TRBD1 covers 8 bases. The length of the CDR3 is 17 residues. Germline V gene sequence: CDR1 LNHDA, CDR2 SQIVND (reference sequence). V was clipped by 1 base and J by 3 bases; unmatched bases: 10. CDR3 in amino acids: CASSIGRQGWRDTEAFF. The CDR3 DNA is TGTGCCAGTAGTATAGGCCGACAGGGGTGGAGGGACACTGAAGCTTTCTTT.

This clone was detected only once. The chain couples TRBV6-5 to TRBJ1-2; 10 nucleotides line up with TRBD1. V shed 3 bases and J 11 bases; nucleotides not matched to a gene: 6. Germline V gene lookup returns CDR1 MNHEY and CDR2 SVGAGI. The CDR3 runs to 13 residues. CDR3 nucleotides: TGTGCCAGCAGTTATCGACAGGGGGCGGGGTACACCTTC. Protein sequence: CASSYRQGAGYTF.

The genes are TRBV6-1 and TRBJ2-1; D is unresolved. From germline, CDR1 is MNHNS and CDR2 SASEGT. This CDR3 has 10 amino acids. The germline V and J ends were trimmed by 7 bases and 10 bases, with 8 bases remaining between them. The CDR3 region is CASNSGEQFF. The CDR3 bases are TGTGCCAGCAATTCCGGAGAGCAGTTCTTC.

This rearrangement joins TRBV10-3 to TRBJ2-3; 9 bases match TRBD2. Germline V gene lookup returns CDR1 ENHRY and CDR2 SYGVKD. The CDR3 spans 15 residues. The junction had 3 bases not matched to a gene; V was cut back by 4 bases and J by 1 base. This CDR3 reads CAISVLAGRTDTQYF. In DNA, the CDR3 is TGTGCCATCAGTGTCCTAGCGGGGCGCACAGATACGCAGTATTTT.

The CDR3 sequence is CASSEYRSYEQYF. The CDR3 region has the DNA TGTGCCAGCAGTGAGTACCGATCCTACGAGCAGTACTTC. This chain links TRBV2 with TRBJ2-7, with D unclear. Trimming cost V 3 bases and J 1 base, with 7 bases left between them. Germline CDR1 reads SNHLY; CDR2 reads FYNNEI. The CDR3 consists of 13 residues.

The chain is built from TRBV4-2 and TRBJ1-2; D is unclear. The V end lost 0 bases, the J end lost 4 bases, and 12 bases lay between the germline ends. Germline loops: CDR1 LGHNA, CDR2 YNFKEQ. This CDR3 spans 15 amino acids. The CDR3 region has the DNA TGTGCCAGCAGCCAAGATTTCGTCGTGACCTATGGCTACACCTTC. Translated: CASSQDFVVTYGYTF.

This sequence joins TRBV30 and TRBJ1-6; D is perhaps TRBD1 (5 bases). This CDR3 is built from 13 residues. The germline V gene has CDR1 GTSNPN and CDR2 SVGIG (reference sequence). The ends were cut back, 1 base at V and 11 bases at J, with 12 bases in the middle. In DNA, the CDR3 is TGTGCCTGGAGTGGGGGGAGCGACGCACCCCTCCACTTT. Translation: CAWSGGSDAPLHF. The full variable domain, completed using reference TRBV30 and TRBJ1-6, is SQTIHQWPATLVQPVGSPLSLECTVEGTSNPNLYWYRQAAGRGLQLLFYSVGIGQISSEVPQNLSASRPQDRQFILSSKKLLLSDSGFYLCAWSGGSDAPLHFGNGTRLTVT.

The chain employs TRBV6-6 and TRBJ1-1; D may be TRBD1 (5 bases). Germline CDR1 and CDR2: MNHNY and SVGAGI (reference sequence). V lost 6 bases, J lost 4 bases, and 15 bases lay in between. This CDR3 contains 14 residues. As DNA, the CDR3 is TGTGCCAGCAGCTCATCGCAGGGAGGCACTGAAGCTTTCTTT. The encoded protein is CASSSSQGGTEAFF.

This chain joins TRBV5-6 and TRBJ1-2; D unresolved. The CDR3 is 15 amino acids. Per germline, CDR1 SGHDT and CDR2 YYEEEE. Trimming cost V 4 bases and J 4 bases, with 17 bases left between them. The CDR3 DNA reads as TGTGCCAGCAGCATATCCCGTGGAGGGTCCTATGGCTACACCTTC. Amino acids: CASSISRGGSYGYTF.